The 32 T cell receptor beta chains below were found in one sample sequenced in a study of a mutant IDH1 vaccine in newly diagnosed glioma (dated by TCRdb to the early 2020s). The time point label here, explained by the study, means: week 5, during vaccination. A 20-mer mutant IDH1 peptide at 300 micrograms in Montanide made up each vaccine dose, which was injected subcutaneously together with topical imiquimod. These TCRs' antigens remain unknown. Library preparation was by the immunoSEQ multiplex PCR assay. The immuneACCESS repertoire file appears here via TCRdb, limited to in-frame rearrangements. These files lack a portion of the clones; in checked studies, under half of the deficit traces to unresolved V genes, and the cause of the others is not known. In this sample the table shows tens of thousands of clones, about four fifths of which occur a single time. Of the sample, 9.5% to 13% falls within the top ten clones.

The specimen was PBMCs, collected from a glioma patient whose treatment included an IDH1 peptide vaccine. The receptors originated from a man between 50 and 59 years old with glioma.

Only a few counts were recorded for this clone. The rearrangement links TRBV2 to TRBJ1-5; 8 bases match TRBD1. V dropped 3 bases and J dropped 5; count of bases not matched to a gene: 6. Per the germline V gene, CDR1 is SNHLY and CDR2 is FYNNEI. The CDR3 covers 15 residues. The CDR3 is CASSEWTGQDQPQHF. DNA of the CDR3: TGTGCCAGCAGTGAGTGGACAGGGCAAGATCAGCCCCAGCATTTT.

The chain joins TRBV2 to TRBJ2-7; no definite D call. This CDR3 is 13 amino acids long. The germline V gene encodes CDR1 SNHLY and CDR2 FYNNEI. The ends were cut back, 6 bases at V and 3 bases at J, with 12 bases in the middle. CDR3 amino acids: CASRLVLGYEQYF. CDR3 nucleotide sequence: TGTGCCAGCAGGTTAGTCTTGGGCTACGAGCAGTACTTC.

This rearrangement joins TRBV18 to TRBJ2-7, with TRBD1 as a possible D gene (5 bases). The CDR3 length is 16 residues. V lost 5 bases and J lost 6, with 23 bases in between. Germline V CDR1 and CDR2: KGHSH, LQKENI. The CDR3 DNA reads as TGTGCCAGCTCAATAACCCAGGGAATTGGTGCTGGCGAGCAGTACTTC. Protein: CASSITQGIGAGEQYF. The full variable domain, rest sourced from reference TRBV18 and TRBJ2-7, is NAGVMQNPRHLVRRRGQEARLRCSPMKGHSHVYWYRQLPEEGLKFMVYLQKENIIDESGMPKERFSAEFPKEGPSILRIQQVVRGDSAAYFCASSITQGIGAGEQYFGPGTRLTVT.

The rearrangement links TRBV4-3 to TRBJ2-1, with 8 bases that match TRBD2. J was trimmed by 0 bases and V by 4 bases; bases with no gene match: 8. CDR1 LGHNA and CDR2 YSLEER come from the germline V gene. This CDR3 comprises 17 residues. CDR3 protein: CASSLTSGGFSYNEQFF. The CDR3 region has the DNA TGCGCCAGCAGCCTAACTAGCGGCGGATTCTCCTACAATGAGCAGTTCTTC.

This chain's CDR3 is CASSPGQDTEAFF. CDR3 in DNA: TGTGCCAGCTCACCGGGACAAGACACTGAAGCTTTCTTT. This chain uses TRBV18 with TRBJ1-1; D is perhaps TRBD1 (6 bases). CDR3 length: 13 residues. Looked up from germline, CDR1 is KGHSH and CDR2 is LQKENI. Trimming cost V 3 bases and J 3 bases, with 8 bases left between them.

The chain links TRBV7-9 to TRBJ1-1; 9 positions match TRBD1. Germline V CDR1 and CDR2: SEHNR, FQNEAQ (reference sequence). This CDR3 is built from 13 residues. The V gene end was trimmed by 4 bases and the J gene end by 7 bases; junction bases not matched to a gene: 4. The DNA of the CDR3 is TGTGCCAGCAGCTCACCGGGACAGGGTGAAGCTTTCTTT. This codes for CASSSPGQGEAFF.

V gene TRBV5-6 combines with J gene TRBJ2-3, with 8 nucleotides matching TRBD2. J was trimmed by 3 bases and V by 1 base; bases with no gene match: 10. The CDR3 extends over 17 amino acids. Germline lookup yields CDR1 SGHDT and CDR2 YYEEEE. Written as DNA, the CDR3 is TGTGCCAGCAGCTTGAGAGGTAGCGGGGTTTTTACAGATACGCAGTATTTT. Its protein product is CASSLRGSGVFTDTQYF.

This chain links TRBV7-2 with TRBJ2-5; D is possibly TRBD1 (6 bases). Germline V gene data show CDR1 as SGHTA and CDR2 as FQGNSA. The ends were cut back, 2 bases at V and 5 bases at J, with 12 bases in the middle. This CDR3 is 14 amino acids long. CDR3 loop: CASSLSGAGETQYF. CDR3 nucleotides: TGTGCCAGCAGCTTATCAGGGGCAGGGGAGACCCAGTACTTC.

This chain connects TRBV5-1 to TRBJ1-6, with no clear D. With 5 bases removed from V and 7 bases from J, the gap between germline ends came to 16 bases. Germline CDR1 reads SGHRS; CDR2 reads YFSETQ. This CDR3 is 15 amino acids long. This chain's CDR3 is CASRLSPSQNSPLHF. The CDR3 nucleotides read TGCGCCAGCAGACTTTCTCCCTCCCAGAATTCACCCCTCCACTTT.

The V call is TRBV4-2, the J call TRBJ2-6; 7 bases fit TRBD2. CDR1 LGHNA and CDR2 YNFKEQ come from the germline V gene. The CDR3 extends over 17 amino acids. The junction had 2 bases not matched to a gene; V was cut back by 0 bases and J by 0 bases. The DNA of the CDR3 is TGTGCCAGCAGCCAAGAGGGCGGGAGCTCTGGGGCCAACGTCCTGACTTTC. It specifies CASSQEGGSSGANVLTF.

This chain links TRBV6-1 with TRBJ2-7; D gene uncertain. The ends were cut back, 5 bases at V and 0 bases at J, with 8 bases in the middle. CDR3 size: 13 residues. Germline CDR1 reads MNHNS; CDR2 reads SASEGT. The CDR3 DNA sequence: TGTGCCAGCAGTCCCAGCCACTCCTACGAGCAGTACTTC. Translated, it gives CASSPSHSYEQYF.

The chain couples TRBV11-2 to TRBJ2-2, with D hard to call. The germline V gene has CDR1 SGHAT and CDR2 FQNNGV. The V end lost 3 bases, the J end lost 3 bases, and 5 bases lay between the germline ends. The CDR3 runs 13 residues. The CDR3 coding sequence is TGTGCCAGCAGCTTCTCCTACACCGGGGAGCTGTTTTTT. This gives the protein CASSFSYTGELFF.

The chain carries TRBV11-2 and TRBJ2-2, with D maybe TRBD2 (6 bases). Germline CDR1 reads SGHAT; CDR2 reads FQNNGV. Deletions cut 4 bases from V and 3 bases from J, with 15 bases between. CDR3 length: 16 residues. CDR3 DNA: TGTGCCAGCAGCTCCCGAAGTAGCGGAGACACCGGGGAGCTGTTTTTT. Encoded protein: CASSSRSSGDTGELFF. Together with reference TRBV11-2 and TRBJ2-2, the CDR3 gives the full variable domain: EAGVAQSPRYKIIEKRQSVAFWCNPISGHATLYWYQQILGQGPKLLIQFQNNGVVDDSQLPKDRFSAERLKGVDSTLKIQPAKLEDSAVYLCASSSRSSGDTGELFFGEGSRLTVL.

The chain combines TRBV4-1 with TRBJ2-7; 8 bases are a match to TRBD1. V was pared by 2 bases and J by 2 bases, with 5 bases of the junction left unmatched. Looked up from germline, CDR1 is MGHRA and CDR2 is YSYEKL. The CDR3 totals 15 residues. The CDR3 DNA reads as TGCGCCAGCAGCCAATCGGGGACAGGTGCCTACGAGCAGTACTTC. Its translation: CASSQSGTGAYEQYF.

DNA of the CDR3: TGTGCCAGCAGCCACGGGGGACTAGCGGGTCGGGAGCAGTTCTTC. It is translated as CASSHGGLAGREQFF. The chain combines TRBV4-2 with TRBJ2-1; 12 bases line up with TRBD2. After removal of 3 bases from V and 10 bases from J, the junction contained 7 bases not matched to a gene. Germline assignment: CDR1 LGHNA and CDR2 YNFKEQ. The CDR3 covers 15 residues.

The chain employs TRBV6-1 and TRBJ1-1; D is possibly TRBD1 (6 bases). The CDR3 runs to 13 residues. Trimming left V 8 bases short and J 4 bases short, with 14 bases between. Germline assignment: CDR1 MNHNS and CDR2 SASEGT. CDR3 nucleotides: TGTGCCAGCGGCCTCCTGGGGGCCACTGAAGCTTTCTTT. As protein: CASGLLGATEAFF.

This clone was seen more than once but under ten times. The chain joins TRBV7-6 to TRBJ1-1; no definite D call. This CDR3 comprises 13 residues. CDR1 and CDR2 from the germline V gene are SGHVS and FNYEAQ. Trimming removed 0 bases at V and 5 bases at J, with 7 bases between. CDR3 amino acids: CASSLAAGTEAFF. The CDR3 DNA sequence: TGTGCCAGCAGCTTAGCTGCGGGTACTGAAGCTTTCTTT.

The V gene is TRBV10-3, the J gene TRBJ2-7; TRBD1 might be the D (6 bases). CDR3 length: 15 residues. Germline V gene lookup returns CDR1 ENHRY and CDR2 SYGVKD. V was pared by 2 bases and J by 0 bases, with 11 bases between. The CDR3 spells CAISETGISSYEQYF. The DNA of the CDR3 is TGTGCCATCAGTGAGACAGGGATCAGCTCCTACGAGCAGTACTTC.

The rearrangement links TRBV5-6 to TRBJ2-1, with 11 positions matching TRBD2. Germline CDR1 reads SGHDT; CDR2 reads YYEEEE. The CDR3 runs to 16 residues. The V segment lost 4 bases and the J segment 1 base; nucleotides outside the gene matches: 4. DNA for the CDR3: TGTGCCAGCAGCCCGGGACTAGCGGATTCCTACAATGAGCAGTTCTTC. Amino acids: CASSPGLADSYNEQFF.

The CDR3 DNA reads TGTGCCAGCCGACAGGGAAGCGTAACTGAAGCTTTCTTT. Amino acid sequence: CASRQGSVTEAFF. This rearrangement joins TRBV2 to TRBJ1-1; TRBD1 matches 7 bases. The CDR3 sequence is 13 residues long. With 8 bases clipped from V and 5 bases from J, the junction kept 8 bases outside the gene matches. CDR1 and CDR2 from the germline V gene are SNHLY and FYNNEI.

This chain uses TRBV4-1 with TRBJ1-4; 7 bases line up with TRBD1. The CDR3 covers 18 residues. Trimming took 5 bases from V and 0 from J; bases not matched to a gene: 12. Germline loops: CDR1 MGHRA, CDR2 YSYEKL. CDR3 residues: CASSYRPGQLATNEKLFF. The CDR3, as DNA: TGCGCCAGCAGCTACCGACCGGGACAGCTTGCAACTAATGAAAAACTGTTTTTT.

The chain combines TRBV19 with TRBJ1-1; TRBD1 matches 8 bases. Germline V CDR1 and CDR2: LNHDA, SQIVND (reference sequence). This CDR3 has 12 residues. Trimming at V came to 5 bases and at J to 10 bases, leaving 6 bases not matched to a gene. The CDR3 loop reads CASSPAQGAAFF. The CDR3 DNA is TGTGCCAGTAGTCCCGCGCAGGGGGCAGCTTTCTTT.

The genes are TRBV7-9 and TRBJ2-1, with a weak D call TRBD2 (5 bases). Germline V gene data show CDR1 as SEHNR and CDR2 as FQNEAQ (reference sequence). V gave up 3 bases and J gave up 7 bases, with 10 bases separating them. The CDR3 covers 13 residues. The CDR3 region is CASSLGGLNEQFF. CDR3 bases: TGTGCCAGCAGCTTGGGCGGGTTGAATGAGCAGTTCTTC.

The J gene is TRBJ1-4, the V gene TRBV15; the D is unclear. CDR3 length equals 11 residues. V was clipped by 11 bases and J by 8 bases, with 12 bases between them. From germline, CDR1 is LNHNV and CDR2 YYDKDF (reference sequence). The chain's CDR3 is CAPRVGEKLFF. The CDR3 region has the DNA TGTGCCCCACGGGTTGGGGAAAAACTGTTTTTT.

This rearrangement joins TRBV15 to TRBJ2-1, with D unresolved. Trimming removed 9 bases from V and 2 bases from J, with 14 bases in between. Germline CDR1 reads LNHNV; CDR2 reads YYDKDF (reference sequence). The CDR3 is 14 residues long. The DNA for the CDR3 is TGTGCCACGGTCCCCTTTAAGACCTACAATGAGCAGTTCTTC. This translates into CATVPFKTYNEQFF.

The chain is built from TRBV11-2 and TRBJ1-2; tentatively, D is TRBD1 (5 bases). Trimming removed 5 bases at V and 5 bases at J, with 12 bases between. The CDR3 consists of 13 residues. Germline V gene lookup returns CDR1 SGHAT and CDR2 FQNNGV. Written as DNA, the CDR3 is TGTGCCAGCAGCACCCAGGGCCTGTATGGCTACACCTTC. Its translation: CASSTQGLYGYTF.

This clone was seen just once. The V and J genes are TRBV19 and TRBJ1-5, with unresolved D. Germline loops: CDR1 LNHDA, CDR2 SQIVND (reference sequence). The CDR3 runs 13 residues. The V gene lost 0 bases and the J gene lost 7 bases, with 7 bases spanning the gap. The CDR3 nucleotides read TGTGCCAGTAGTATAGATTCAGGACAGCCCCAGCATTTT. As protein: CASSIDSGQPQHF.

The chain is built from TRBV10-3 and TRBJ2-2; D may be TRBD2 (5 bases). The V end lost 10 bases, the J end lost 7 bases, and 22 bases lay between the germline ends. Germline lookup yields CDR1 ENHRY and CDR2 SYGVKD. This CDR3 is built from 15 residues. The DNA of the CDR3 is TGTGCCAGCTTCCAGGAGGCGGTTAGAAGCGGGGAGCTGTTTTTT. Translating it yields CASFQEAVRSGELFF.

The gene calls are TRBV7-9 and TRBJ1-1; the D is unclear. The V gene's germline CDR1 is SEHNR and CDR2 FQNEAQ (reference sequence). V lost 3 bases, J lost 1 base, and 9 bases lay in between. CDR3 length: 14 residues. The CDR3 spells CASSLGGWNTEAFF. CDR3 nucleotides: TGTGCCAGCAGCTTGGGCGGCTGGAACACTGAAGCTTTCTTT.

The chain employs TRBV28 and TRBJ1-1; D is undetermined. Trimming took 3 bases from V and 1 from J, leaving 18 bases between them. There are 17 residues in the CDR3. Germline CDR1 is MDHEN and CDR2 is SYDVKM. The CDR3 DNA is TGTGCCAGCAGTTTTAGGCCCATCGTTAAGGGGAACACTGAAGCTTTCTTT. Its protein product is CASSFRPIVKGNTEAFF.

This clone appeared a few times. The chain recombines TRBV7-9 with TRBJ1-2; 7 bases agree with TRBD1. The junction had 6 bases not matched to a gene; V was cut back by 0 bases and J by 8 bases. Per germline, CDR1 SEHNR and CDR2 FQNEAQ (reference sequence). The CDR3 has 14 residues. CDR3 sequence (DNA): TGTGCCAGCAGCTTAGCCCCAGGGGGAGAAGGCTACACCTTC. Translating it yields CASSLAPGGEGYTF.

The chain couples TRBV7-9 to TRBJ2-5, with a possible D match to TRBD1 (5 bases). The CDR3 is 15 amino acids. The V end was cut by 1 base, the J end by 5 bases, with 14 bases between. CDR1 is SEHNR, CDR2 FQNEAQ, per germline (reference sequence). The CDR3 bases are TGTGCCAGCAGCTTAGAGGGGAATATCTGGGAGACCCAGTACTTC. Protein product: CASSLEGNIWETQYF.